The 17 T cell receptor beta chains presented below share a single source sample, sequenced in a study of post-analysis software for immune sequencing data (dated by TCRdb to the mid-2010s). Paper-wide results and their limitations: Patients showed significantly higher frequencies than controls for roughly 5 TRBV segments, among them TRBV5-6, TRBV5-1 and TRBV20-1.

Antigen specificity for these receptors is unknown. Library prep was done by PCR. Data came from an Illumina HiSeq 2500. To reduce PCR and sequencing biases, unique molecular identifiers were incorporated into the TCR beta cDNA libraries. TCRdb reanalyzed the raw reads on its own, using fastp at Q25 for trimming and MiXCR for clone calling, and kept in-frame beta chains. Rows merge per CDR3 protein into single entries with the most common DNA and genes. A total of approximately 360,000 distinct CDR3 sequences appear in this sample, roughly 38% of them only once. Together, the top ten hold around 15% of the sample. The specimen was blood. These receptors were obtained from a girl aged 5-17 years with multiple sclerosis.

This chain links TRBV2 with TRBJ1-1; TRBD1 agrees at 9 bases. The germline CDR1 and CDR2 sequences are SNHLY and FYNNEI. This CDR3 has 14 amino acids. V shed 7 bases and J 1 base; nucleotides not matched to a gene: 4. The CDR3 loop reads CASMEQGANTEAFF. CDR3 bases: TGTGCCAGCATGGAACAGGGGGCGAACACTGAAGCTTTCTTT.

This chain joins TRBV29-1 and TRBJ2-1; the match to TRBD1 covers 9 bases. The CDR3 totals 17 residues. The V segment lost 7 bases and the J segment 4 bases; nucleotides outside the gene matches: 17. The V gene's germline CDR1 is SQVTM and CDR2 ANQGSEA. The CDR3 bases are TGCAGCGCAAAAACACAGGGGGCCCTGACCCTATACAATGAGCAGTTCTTC. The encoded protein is CSAKTQGALTLYNEQFF.

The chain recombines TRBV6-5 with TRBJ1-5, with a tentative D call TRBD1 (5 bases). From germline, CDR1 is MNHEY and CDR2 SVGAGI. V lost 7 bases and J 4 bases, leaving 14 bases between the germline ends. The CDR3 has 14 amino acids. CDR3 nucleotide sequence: TGTGCCAGCAACCGTAGGGGTCTAAATCAGCCCCAGCATTTT. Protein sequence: CASNRRGLNQPQHF.

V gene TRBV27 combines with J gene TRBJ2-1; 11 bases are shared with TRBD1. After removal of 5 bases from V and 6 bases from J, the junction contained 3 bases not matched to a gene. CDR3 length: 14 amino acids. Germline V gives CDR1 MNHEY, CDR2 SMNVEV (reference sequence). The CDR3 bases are TGTGCCAGCAGTACGGGGACAGGGGGCAATGAGCAGTTCTTC. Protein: CASSTGTGGNEQFF.

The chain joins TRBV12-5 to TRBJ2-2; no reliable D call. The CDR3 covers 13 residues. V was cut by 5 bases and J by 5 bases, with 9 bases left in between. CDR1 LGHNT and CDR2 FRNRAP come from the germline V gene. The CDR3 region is CASGGEVTGELFF. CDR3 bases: TGTGCTAGTGGTGGGGAAGTAACCGGGGAGCTGTTTTTT.

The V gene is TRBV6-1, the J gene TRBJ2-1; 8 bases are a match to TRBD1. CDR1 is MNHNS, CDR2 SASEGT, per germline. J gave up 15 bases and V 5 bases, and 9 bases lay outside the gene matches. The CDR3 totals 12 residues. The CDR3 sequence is CASSPRGGTGFF. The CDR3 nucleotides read TGTGCCAGCAGTCCCCGAGGAGGGACAGGGTTCTTC.

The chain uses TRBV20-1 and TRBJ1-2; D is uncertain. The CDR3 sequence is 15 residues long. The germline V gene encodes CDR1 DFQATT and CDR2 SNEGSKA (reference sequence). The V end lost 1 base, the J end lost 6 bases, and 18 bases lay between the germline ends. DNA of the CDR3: TGCAGTGCTAGAGGAAGAGGAAGTGGCTTCGATGGCTACACCTTC. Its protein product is CSARGRGSGFDGYTF.

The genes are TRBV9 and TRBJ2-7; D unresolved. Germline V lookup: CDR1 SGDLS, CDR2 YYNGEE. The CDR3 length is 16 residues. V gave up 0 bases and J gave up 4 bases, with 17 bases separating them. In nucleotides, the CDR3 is TGTGCCAGCAGCGTAGCACCCACGCGAGAAGGATACGAGCAGTACTTC. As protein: CASSVAPTREGYEQYF. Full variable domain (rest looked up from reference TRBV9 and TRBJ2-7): DSGVTQTPKHLITATGQRVTLRCSPRSGDLSVYWYQQSLDQGLQFLIQYYNGEERAKGNILERFSAQQFPDLHSELNLSSLELGDSALYFCASSVAPTREGYEQYFGPGTRLTVT.

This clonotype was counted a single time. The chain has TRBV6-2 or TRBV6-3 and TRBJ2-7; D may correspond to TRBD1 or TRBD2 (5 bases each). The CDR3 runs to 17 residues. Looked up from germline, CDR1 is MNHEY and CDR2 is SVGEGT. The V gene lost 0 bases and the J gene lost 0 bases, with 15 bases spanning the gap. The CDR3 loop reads CASSYSLGRSSSYEQYF. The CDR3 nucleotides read TGTGCCAGCAGTTACTCATTGGGACGCTCGAGCTCCTACGAGCAGTACTTC.

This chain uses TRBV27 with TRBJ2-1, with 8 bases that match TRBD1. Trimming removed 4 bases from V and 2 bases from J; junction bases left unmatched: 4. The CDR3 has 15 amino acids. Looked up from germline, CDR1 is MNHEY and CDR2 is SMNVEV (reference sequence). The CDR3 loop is CASSSGQGTYNEQFF. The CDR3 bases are TGTGCCAGCAGTTCTGGACAGGGAACCTACAATGAGCAGTTCTTC.

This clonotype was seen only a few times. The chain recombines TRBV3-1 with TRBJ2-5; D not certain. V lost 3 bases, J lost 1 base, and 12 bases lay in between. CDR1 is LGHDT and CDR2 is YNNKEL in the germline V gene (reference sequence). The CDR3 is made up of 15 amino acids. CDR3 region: CASSHPSTAQETQYF. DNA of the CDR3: TGTGCCAGCAGCCACCCCTCTACTGCCCAAGAGACCCAGTACTTC.

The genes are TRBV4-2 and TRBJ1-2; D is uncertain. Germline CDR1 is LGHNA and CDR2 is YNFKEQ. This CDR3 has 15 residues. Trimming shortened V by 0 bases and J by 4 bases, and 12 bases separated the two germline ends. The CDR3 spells CASSQDPASSYGYTF. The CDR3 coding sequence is TGTGCCAGCAGCCAAGACCCGGCCTCCAGCTATGGCTACACCTTC.

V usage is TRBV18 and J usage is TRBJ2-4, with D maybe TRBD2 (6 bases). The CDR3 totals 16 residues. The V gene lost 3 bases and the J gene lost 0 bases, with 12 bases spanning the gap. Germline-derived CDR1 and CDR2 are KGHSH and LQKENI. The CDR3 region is CASSPGLSVAKNIQYF. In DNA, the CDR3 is TGTGCCAGCTCACCGGGACTCTCTGTAGCCAAAAACATTCAGTACTTC.

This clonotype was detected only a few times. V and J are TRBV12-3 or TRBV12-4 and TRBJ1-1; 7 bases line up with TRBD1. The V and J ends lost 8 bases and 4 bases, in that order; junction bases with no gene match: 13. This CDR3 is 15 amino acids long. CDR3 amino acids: CASGRETGEGTEAFF. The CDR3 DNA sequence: TGTGCCAGCGGACGGGAAACAGGGGAGGGCACTGAAGCTTTCTTT.

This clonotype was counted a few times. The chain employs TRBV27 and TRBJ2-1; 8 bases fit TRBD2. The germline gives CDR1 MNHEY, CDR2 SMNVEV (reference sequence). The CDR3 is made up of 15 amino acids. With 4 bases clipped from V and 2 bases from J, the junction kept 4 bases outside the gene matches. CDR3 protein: CASSSYGGAYNEQFF. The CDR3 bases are TGTGCCAGCAGTTCGTACGGGGGGGCCTACAATGAGCAGTTCTTC.

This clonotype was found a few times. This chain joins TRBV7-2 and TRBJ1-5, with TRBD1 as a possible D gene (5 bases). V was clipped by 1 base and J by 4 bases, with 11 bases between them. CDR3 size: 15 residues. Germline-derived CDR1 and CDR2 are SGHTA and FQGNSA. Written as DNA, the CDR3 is TGTGCCAGCAGCTTAGTAGGGGACCGAAATCAGCCCCAGCATTTT. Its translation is CASSLVGDRNQPQHF.

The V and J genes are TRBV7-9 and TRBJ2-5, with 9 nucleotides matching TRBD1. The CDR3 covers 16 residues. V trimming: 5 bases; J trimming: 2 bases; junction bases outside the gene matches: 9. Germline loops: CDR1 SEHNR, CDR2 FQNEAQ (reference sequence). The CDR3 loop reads CASSQITGGGQETQYF. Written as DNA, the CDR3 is TGTGCCAGCAGCCAGATCACAGGGGGCGGGCAAGAGACCCAGTACTTC.